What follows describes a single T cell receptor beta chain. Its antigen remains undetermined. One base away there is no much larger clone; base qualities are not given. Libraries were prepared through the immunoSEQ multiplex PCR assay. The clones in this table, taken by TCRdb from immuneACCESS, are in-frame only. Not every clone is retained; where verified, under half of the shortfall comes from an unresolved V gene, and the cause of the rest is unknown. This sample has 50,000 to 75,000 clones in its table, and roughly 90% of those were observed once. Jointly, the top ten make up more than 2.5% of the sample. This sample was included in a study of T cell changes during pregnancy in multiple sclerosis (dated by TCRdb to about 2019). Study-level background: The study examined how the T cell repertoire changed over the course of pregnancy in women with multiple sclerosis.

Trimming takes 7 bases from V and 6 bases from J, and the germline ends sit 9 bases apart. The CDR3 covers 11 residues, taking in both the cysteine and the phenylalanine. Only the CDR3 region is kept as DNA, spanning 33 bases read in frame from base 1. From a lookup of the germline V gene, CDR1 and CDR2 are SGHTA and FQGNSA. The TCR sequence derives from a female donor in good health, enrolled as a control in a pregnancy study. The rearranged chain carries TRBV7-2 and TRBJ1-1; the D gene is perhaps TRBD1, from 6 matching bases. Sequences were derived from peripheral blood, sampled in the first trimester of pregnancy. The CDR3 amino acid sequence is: CASNNRAEAFF. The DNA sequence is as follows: TGTGCCAGCAACAACAGGGCTGAAGCTTTCTTT. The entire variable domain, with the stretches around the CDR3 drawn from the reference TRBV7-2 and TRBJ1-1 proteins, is GAGVSQSPSNKVTEKGKDVELRCDPISGHTALYWYRQSLGQGLEFLIYFQGNSAPDKSGLPSDRFSAERTGGSVSTLTIQRTQQEDSAVYLCASNNRAEAFFGQGTRLTVV.